These 10 T cell receptor beta chains came from one sample sequenced in a study of PD-L1 blockade in urothelial cancer. Assay: immunoSEQ multiplex PCR; the TCRdb copy retains only in-frame clones and omits some. The table shows tens of thousands of clones, with roughly 90% occurring only once. The time point here: pretreatment peripheral blood. The specimen was PBMCs, collected around atezolizumab (anti-PD-L1) treatment. These receptors originate from an elderly woman with urothelial cancer.

This clone was seen only a few times. The chain is built from TRBV4-1 and TRBJ1-5; tentative D call: TRBD1 (6 bases). Trimming took off 1 base at V and 0 bases at J, with 10 bases between the two ends. The CDR3 contains 16 residues. Germline lookup yields CDR1 MGHRA and CDR2 YSYEKL. The CDR3: CASSQVPGVSNQPQHF. CDR3 nucleotides: TGCGCCAGCAGCCAAGTACCAGGGGTTAGCAATCAGCCCCAGCATTTT.

The chain employs TRBV19 and TRBJ1-1, with a possible D match to TRBD1 (5 bases). This CDR3 comprises 17 residues. Germline lookup yields CDR1 LNHDA and CDR2 SQIVND (reference sequence). Trimming pared 5 bases from V and 4 bases from J, leaving 23 bases between. In nucleotides, the CDR3 is TGTGCCAGTAGTCTCACCCAACTCGGGGGAAAAGGCACTGAAGCTTTCTTT. Amino acids: CASSLTQLGGKGTEAFF.

This chain connects TRBV5-8 to TRBJ1-1; D perhaps matches TRBD1 (5 bases). The CDR3 consists of 14 residues. CDR1 and CDR2 (germline): SGHTS, YDEGEE. V was clipped by 0 bases and J by 5 bases, with 11 bases between them. DNA for the CDR3: TGTGCCAGCAGCTTGGATTCCGGGGGAACTGAAGCTTTCTTT. This codes for CASSLDSGGTEAFF.

The CDR3 bases are TGTGCCAGCAGCTCCAGACTCGGACAGGGGGTGTACGAGCAGTACTTC. The encoded protein is CASSSRLGQGVYEQYF. V is TRBV7-9 and J is TRBJ2-7; TRBD1 agrees at 10 bases. CDR1 SEHNR and CDR2 FQNEAQ come from the germline V gene (reference sequence). This CDR3 spans 16 amino acids. J was trimmed by 4 bases and V by 4 bases; bases with no gene match: 10.

This clone was observed a few times. This chain links TRBV5-1 with TRBJ2-2; D is unclear. Trimming shortened V by 0 bases and J by 1 base, and 4 bases separated the two germline ends. The CDR3 runs 14 residues. Germline CDR1 reads SGHRS; CDR2 reads YFSETQ. The CDR3 sequence is CASSLAMNTGELFF. The CDR3 DNA reads as TGCGCCAGCAGCTTGGCCATGAACACCGGGGAGCTGTTTTTT.

The chain carries TRBV9 and TRBJ2-3; D possibly corresponds to TRBD2 (6 bases). Trimming cost V 6 bases and J 1 base, with 18 bases left between them. Germline V CDR1 and CDR2: SGDLS, YYNGEE. There are 16 residues in the CDR3. CDR3 sequence: CASNPQPSGGTDTQYF. The CDR3 region has the DNA TGTGCCAGCAATCCCCAACCCTCGGGGGGCACAGATACGCAGTATTTT.

The chain couples TRBV9 to TRBJ2-1; 9 bases agree with TRBD2. V lost 2 bases, J lost 7 bases, and 1 base stayed unmatched. Germline V CDR1 and CDR2: SGDLS, YYNGEE. The CDR3 is 13 amino acids. The CDR3: CASSVAGGNEQFF. The CDR3, as DNA: TGTGCCAGCAGCGTGGCGGGGGGGAATGAGCAGTTCTTC.

The chain carries TRBV5-5 and TRBJ2-1, with 10 bases matching TRBD2. Germline CDR1 is SGHKS and CDR2 is YYEKEE (reference sequence). V dropped 6 bases and J dropped 6; count of bases not matched to a gene: 9. The CDR3 runs to 15 residues. Here the CDR3 DNA reads TGTGCCAGCACCCCCCTAGCGGGAGCAGTCAATGAGCAGTTCTTC. Protein product: CASTPLAGAVNEQFF. The full variable domain, its missing parts supplied by reference TRBV5-5 and TRBJ2-1, is DAGVTQSPTHLIKTRGQQVTLRCSPISGHKSVSWYQQVLGQGPQFIFQYYEKEERGRGNFPDRFSARQFPNYSSELNVNALLLGDSALYLCASTPLAGAVNEQFFGPGTRLTVL.

The chain recombines TRBV7-3 with TRBJ2-7; 7 nucleotides align to TRBD1. The germline gives CDR1 SGHTA, CDR2 FQGTGA. The ends lost 5 bases at V and 2 bases at J; junction bases unmatched: 6. The CDR3 contains 14 residues. The CDR3 loop is CASSPMGTAYEQYF. As DNA, the CDR3 is TGTGCCAGCAGCCCCATGGGGACAGCCTACGAGCAGTACTTC.

V and J are TRBV4-2 and TRBJ1-1, with a possible D match to TRBD1 (6 bases). Germline loops: CDR1 LGHNA, CDR2 YNFKEQ. The CDR3 is 16 residues long. Trimming removed 0 bases at V and 4 bases at J, with 15 bases between. CDR3 DNA: TGTGCCAGCAGCCAAGATGCAGGGGTGCGGAGCACTGAAGCTTTCTTT. Its translation is CASSQDAGVRSTEAFF.